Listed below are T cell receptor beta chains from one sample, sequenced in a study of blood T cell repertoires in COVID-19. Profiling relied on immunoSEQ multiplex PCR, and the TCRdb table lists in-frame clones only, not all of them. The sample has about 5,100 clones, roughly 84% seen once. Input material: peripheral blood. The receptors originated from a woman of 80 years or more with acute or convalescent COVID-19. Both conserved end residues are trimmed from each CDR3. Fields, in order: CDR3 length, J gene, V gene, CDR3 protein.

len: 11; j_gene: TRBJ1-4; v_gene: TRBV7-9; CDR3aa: ASSVQGGEKLF
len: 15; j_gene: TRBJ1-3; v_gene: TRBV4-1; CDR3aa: ASSQEQDSQSGNTIY
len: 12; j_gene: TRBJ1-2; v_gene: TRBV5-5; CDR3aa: ASSLTVQADGYT
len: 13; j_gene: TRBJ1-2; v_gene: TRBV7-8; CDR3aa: ASSSQSGTGYGYT
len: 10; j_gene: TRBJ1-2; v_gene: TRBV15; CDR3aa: ATSRGGYGYT
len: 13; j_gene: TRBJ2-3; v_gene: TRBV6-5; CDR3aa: ASSPSAGSTDTQY
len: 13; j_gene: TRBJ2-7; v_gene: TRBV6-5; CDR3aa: ASQTRLRAVYEQY
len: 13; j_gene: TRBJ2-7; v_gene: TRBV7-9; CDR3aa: ASSTRTSGGREQY
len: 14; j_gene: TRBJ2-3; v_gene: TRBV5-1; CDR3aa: ASSRGADRTTDTQY
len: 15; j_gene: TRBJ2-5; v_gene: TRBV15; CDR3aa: ATSRALRTSLGETQY
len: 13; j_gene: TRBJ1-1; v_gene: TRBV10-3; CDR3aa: AIRDGGHENTEAF
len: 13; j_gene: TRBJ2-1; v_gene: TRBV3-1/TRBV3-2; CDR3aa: ASSPGTSSRDEQF
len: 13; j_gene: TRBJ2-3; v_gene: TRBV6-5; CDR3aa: ASSRAGGITDTQY
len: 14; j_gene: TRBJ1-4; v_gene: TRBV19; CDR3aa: ASSRGSAATNEKLF
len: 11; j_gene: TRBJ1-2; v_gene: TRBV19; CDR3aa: ASAPYRDYGYT
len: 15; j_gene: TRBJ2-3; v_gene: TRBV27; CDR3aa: ASSFRGRGHLTDTQY
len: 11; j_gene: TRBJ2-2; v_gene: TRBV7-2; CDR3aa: ASSPTPTGELF